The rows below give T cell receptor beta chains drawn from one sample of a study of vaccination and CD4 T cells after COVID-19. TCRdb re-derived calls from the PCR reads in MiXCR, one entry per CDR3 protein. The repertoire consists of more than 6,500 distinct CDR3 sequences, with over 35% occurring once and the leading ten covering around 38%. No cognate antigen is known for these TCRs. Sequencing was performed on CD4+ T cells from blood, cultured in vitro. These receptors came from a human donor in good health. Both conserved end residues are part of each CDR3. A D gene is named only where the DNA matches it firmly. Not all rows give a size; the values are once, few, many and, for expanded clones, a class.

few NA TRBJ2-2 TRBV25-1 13 TGTGCCAGCAGTGCCACGGGGACCGGGGAGCTGTTTTTT CASSATGTGELFF
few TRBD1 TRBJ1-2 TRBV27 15 TGTGCCAGCAGTTCCCGCGGGACAGGGGGCTATGGCTACACCTTC CASSSRGTGGYGYTF
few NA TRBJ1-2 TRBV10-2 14 TGCGCCAGCAGAGACAGTACGACTGCCTATGGCTACACCTTC CASRDSTTAYGYTF
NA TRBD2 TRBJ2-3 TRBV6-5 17 TGTGCCAGCAGTTACTCCGAACAGCGGGGGTACACAGATACGCAGTATTTT CASSYSEQRGYTDTQYF
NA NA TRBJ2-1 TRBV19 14 TGTGCCAGTAGGTTCGCTGGGGACTACAATGAGCAGTTCTTC CASRFAGDYNEQFF
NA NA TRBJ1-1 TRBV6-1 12 TGTGCCAGCAGCTGGACAGAGGGGGAAGCTTTCTTT CASSWTEGEAFF
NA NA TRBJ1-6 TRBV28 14 TGTGCCAGCAGTTTAAGGGGGGGCTACTCACCCCTCCACTTT CASSLRGGYSPLHF
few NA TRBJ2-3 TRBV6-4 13 TGTGCCAGCAGTGCGACCCCCCCAGATACGCAGTATTTT CASSATPPDTQYF
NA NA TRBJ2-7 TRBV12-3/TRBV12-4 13 TGTGCCAGCAGCCCATCCCAGGGGTACGAGCAGTACTTC CASSPSQGYEQYF
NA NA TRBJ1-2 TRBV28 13 TGTGCCAGCAATGCCCTTTCAAGGGATGGCTACACCTTC CASNALSRDGYTF
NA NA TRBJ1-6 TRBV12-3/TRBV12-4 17 TGTGCCAGCAGTTTATGGGGGGGAATATCGCGCGATTCACCCCTCCACTTT CASSLWGGISRDSPLHF
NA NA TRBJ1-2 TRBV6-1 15 TGTGCCAGCACCCGAAATGGGGAACAGGCCTATGGCTACACCTTC CASTRNGEQAYGYTF
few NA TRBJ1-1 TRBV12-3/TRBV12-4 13 TGTGCCAGCACATTTCAGATGAACACTGAAGCTTTCTTT CASTFQMNTEAFF
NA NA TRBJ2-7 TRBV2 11 TGTGCCAGCAGTGCGGGGGACCGCCTTAGATTC CASSAGDRLRF
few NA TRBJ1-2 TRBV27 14 TGTGCCAGCAGTTCGGACAGTCAGTCCTATGGCTACACCTTC CASSSDSQSYGYTF
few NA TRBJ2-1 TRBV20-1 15 TGCAGTGCTAGGATGGGCGGGTTCCCCAACAATGAGCAGTTCTTC CSARMGGFPNNEQFF
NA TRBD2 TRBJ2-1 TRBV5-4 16 TGTGCCAGCAGCCGAGGAGCGGGGGGGATATACAATGAGCAGTTCTTC CASSRGAGGIYNEQFF
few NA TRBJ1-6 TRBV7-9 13 TGTGCCAGCAGCTTAGAGGGGAATTCACCCCTCCACTTT CASSLEGNSPLHF
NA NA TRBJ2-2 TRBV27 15 TGTGCCAGCAACAGGGTTGGTTCGAACACCGGGGAGCTGTTTTTT CASNRVGSNTGELFF
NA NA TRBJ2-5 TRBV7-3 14 TGTGCCAGCAGCCCGGGGCGGGGGCCCGAGACCCAGTACTTC CASSPGRGPETQYF
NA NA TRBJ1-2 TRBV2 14 TGTGCCAGTTCCTACGAACGTTCAGTATATGGCTACACCTTC CASSYERSVYGYTF
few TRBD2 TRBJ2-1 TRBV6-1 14 TGTGCCAGCAGTAGACTAGCGGGGGCCGATGAGCAGTTCTTC CASSRLAGADEQFF
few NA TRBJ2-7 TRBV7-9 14 TGTGCCAGCAGCTTAAGGGAAGATTGGGGAGAGCAGTACTTC CASSLREDWGEQYF
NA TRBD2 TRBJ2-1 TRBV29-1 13 TGCAGCACCCGACTAGCGGGCTACAATGAGCAGTTCTTC CSTRLAGYNEQFF
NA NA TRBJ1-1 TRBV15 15 TGTGCCACCAGCACGTCGGGGACACTGAACACTGAAGCTTTCTTT CATSTSGTLNTEAFF
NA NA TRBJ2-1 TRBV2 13 TGTGCCAGCCGGGGCAGCTCCTACAATGAGCAGTTCTTC CASRGSSYNEQFF
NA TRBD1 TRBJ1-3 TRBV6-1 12 TGTGCCAGCAGAGGGGGCTTTGGCACCATATATTTT CASRGGFGTIYF
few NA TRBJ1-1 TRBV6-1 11 TGTGCCAGCAGGGGGGACACTGAAGCTTTCTTT CASRGDTEAFF
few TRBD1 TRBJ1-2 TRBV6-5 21 TGTGCCAGCAGTTACTTGGGAATTGGTGGACAGGGTACTTCAGGTGACTATGGCTACACCTTC CASSYLGIGGQGTSGDYGYTF
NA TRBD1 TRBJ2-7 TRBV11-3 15 TGTGCCAGCAGCTCAGGGCGGGGACAGGGGAAAGAGCAGTACTTC CASSSGRGQGKEQYF
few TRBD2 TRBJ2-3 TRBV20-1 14 TGCAGTGCAGATTTAGCGGGGGGGTCAGATACGCAGTATTTT CSADLAGGSDTQYF
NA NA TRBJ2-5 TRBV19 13 TGTGCCAGTAACTCCCACGGGGGAGAGACCCAGTACTTC CASNSHGGETQYF
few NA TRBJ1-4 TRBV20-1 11 TGCAGTGCTAATATCGGGGAAAAACTGTTTTTT CSANIGEKLFF
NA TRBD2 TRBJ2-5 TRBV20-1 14 TGCAGTGCCAGACTAGCGGGGGGCCGGGAGACCCAGTACTTC CSARLAGGRETQYF
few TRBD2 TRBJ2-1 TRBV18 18 TGTGCCAGCTCACCACCGGGATCGGGGGGTCCCATATACAATGAGCAGTTCTTC CASSPPGSGGPIYNEQFF
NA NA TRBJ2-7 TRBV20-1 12 TGCAGTGCAGGGGGGGACATCTACGAGCAGTACTTC CSAGGDIYEQYF
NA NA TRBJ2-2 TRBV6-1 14 TGTGCCAGCAGTGGGGGGAGCCGCACCGGGGAGCTGTTTTTT CASSGGSRTGELFF
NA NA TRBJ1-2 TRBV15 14 TGTGCCACCAGCAGAGAGAGAACAGGGTTCGGCTACACCTTC CATSRERTGFGYTF
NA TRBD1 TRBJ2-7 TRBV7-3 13 TGTGCCAGCAGCTCGGGACAGGGCGACGAGCAGTACTTC CASSSGQGDEQYF
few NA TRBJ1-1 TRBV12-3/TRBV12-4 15 TGTGCCAGCAGGCTGACAGGTTACATGAACACTGAAGCTTTCTTT CASRLTGYMNTEAFF
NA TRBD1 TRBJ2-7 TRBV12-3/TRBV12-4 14 TGTGCCAGCACCCAGACAGGGGGCTCCTACGAGCAGTACTTC CASTQTGGSYEQYF
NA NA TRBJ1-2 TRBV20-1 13 TGCAGTGCTAGAGATTATTGGGAGGGCGGCTACACCTTC CSARDYWEGGYTF
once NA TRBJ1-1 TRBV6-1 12 TGTGCCAGCGGAGAGTCGAACACTGAAGCTTTCTTT CASGESNTEAFF
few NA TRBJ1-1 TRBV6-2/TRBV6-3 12 TGTGCCAGCAGTTACGTTCTCACTGAAGCTTTCTTT CASSYVLTEAFF
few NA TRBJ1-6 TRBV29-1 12 TGCAGCGCCGGAGGGGCGAATTCACCCCTCCACTTT CSAGGANSPLHF
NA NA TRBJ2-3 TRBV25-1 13 TGTGCCAGCACATGGGTCAACGAAGATACGCAGTATTTT CASTWVNEDTQYF
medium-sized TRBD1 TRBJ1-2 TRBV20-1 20 TGCAGTGCTAGGGGATCTGAGGCCCCACCCCAGGGGGCGTCCGGCTATGGCTACACCTTC CSARGSEAPPQGASGYGYTF
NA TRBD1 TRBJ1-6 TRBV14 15 TGTGCCAGCAGCCACCTGGGACAGGGGGATTCACCCCTCCACTTT CASSHLGQGDSPLHF
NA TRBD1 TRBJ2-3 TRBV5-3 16 TGTGCCAGAAGCATACCCGGGACAGCGATATCAGATACGCAGTATTTT CARSIPGTAISDTQYF
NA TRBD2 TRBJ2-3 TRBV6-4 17 TGTGCCAGCAGTGACTCGCCTAGCGGGGGGGGAACAGATACGCAGTATTTT CASSDSPSGGGTDTQYF
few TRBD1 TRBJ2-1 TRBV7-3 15 TGTGCCAGCAGCTTAACCGCCGGGACAGTAAGTGAGCAGTTCTTC CASSLTAGTVSEQFF
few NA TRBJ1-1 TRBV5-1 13 TGCGCCAGCGGGGAGCTATCGAACACTGAAGCTTTCTTT CASGELSNTEAFF
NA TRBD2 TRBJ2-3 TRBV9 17 TGTGCCAGCAGCGCCGCAGACGGCGGGGGGAGCACAGATACGCAGTATTTT CASSAADGGGSTDTQYF
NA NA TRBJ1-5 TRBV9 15 TGTGCCAGCAGCGTGGGGAGCCTTAGCAATCAGCCCCAGCATTTT CASSVGSLSNQPQHF
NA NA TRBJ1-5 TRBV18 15 TGTGCCAGCTCACTCAGCACCAACGAGGGTGAGCCCCAGCATTTT CASSLSTNEGEPQHF
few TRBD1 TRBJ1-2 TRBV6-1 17 TGTGCCACCCTTTCCAGGGGGCGTATCCACCAAGAAGGGGGCTACACCTTC CATLSRGRIHQEGGYTF
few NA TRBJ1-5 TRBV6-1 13 TGTGCCAGCAGTGAATGGGGGAATCAGCCCCAGCATTTT CASSEWGNQPQHF